These 23 T cell receptor beta chains came from one sample sequenced in a study of response to subunit inactivated influenza vaccine. Via MiXCR, TCRdb re-called the RT-PCR reads, giving one row per CDR3 protein. The sample lists a few hundred thousand distinct CDR3 sequences, about 14% occurring once. The sample was PBMCs from blood, taken 11 to 12 days after vaccination. The source of these receptors is a middle-aged man who received an inactivated influenza vaccine.

This clonotype appeared many times. This rearrangement joins TRBV7-9 to TRBJ1-6; 7 bases are a match to TRBD1. J gave up 7 bases and V 5 bases, and 2 bases lay outside the gene matches. The germline CDR1 and CDR2 sequences are SEHNR and FQNEAQ (reference sequence). The CDR3 runs to 13 residues. The DNA of the CDR3 is TGTGCCAGCAGCCCAGGGGGAAATTCACCCCTCCACTTT. It translates to CASSPGGNSPLHF.

This chain uses TRBV6-2 or TRBV6-3 with TRBJ2-7; D is possibly TRBD2 (5 bases). This CDR3 comprises 16 residues. The V gene lost 6 bases and the J gene lost 0 bases, with 18 bases spanning the gap. Per germline, CDR1 MNHEY and CDR2 SVGEGT. CDR3 coding DNA: TGTGCCAGCAGCGGACTCGGGCTGGTTAACTCCTACGAGCAGTACTTC. Its protein product is CASSGLGLVNSYEQYF.

The CDR3 protein is CASSAGGLAGWEQFF. In nucleotides, the CDR3 is TGTGCCAGCAGCGCAGGGGGACTAGCGGGATGGGAGCAGTTCTTC. V is TRBV9 and J is TRBJ2-1, with TRBD2 identical over 13 bases. Looked up from germline, CDR1 is SGDLS and CDR2 is YYNGEE. Trimming at V came to 3 bases and at J to 10 bases, leaving 7 bases not matched to a gene. The CDR3 covers 15 residues.

CDR3 residues: CASSLAEGGAYNEQFF. CDR3 in DNA: TGCGCCAGCAGCTTGGCCGAGGGGGGCGCCTACAATGAGCAGTTCTTC. J is TRBJ2-1 and V is TRBV5-1; D might be TRBD1 or TRBD2, each matching 6 bases. Germline CDR1 is SGHRS and CDR2 is YFSETQ. The CDR3 is 16 amino acids. V lost 0 bases and J lost 2, with 12 bases in between.

The chain joins TRBV12-3 or TRBV12-4 to TRBJ2-7; D is undetermined. This CDR3 spans 12 amino acids. Trimming took off 5 bases at V and 3 bases at J, with 8 bases between the two ends. The CDR3 sequence: CASSIGGYEQYF. The CDR3 DNA reads as TGTGCCAGCAGTATAGGCGGCTACGAGCAGTACTTC.

The chain joins TRBV7-3 to TRBJ2-1; D possibly corresponds to TRBD1 (6 bases). Germline V lookup: CDR1 SGHTA, CDR2 FQGTGA. The CDR3 covers 16 residues. V lost 1 base and J lost 3, with 13 bases in between. CDR3 amino acids: CASSLIATGFYNEQFF. The CDR3 nucleotides are TGTGCCAGCAGCTTAATTGCCACAGGGTTCTACAATGAGCAGTTCTTC.

The sample holds many counts of this clonotype. The chain uses TRBV20-1 and TRBJ1-1; the D is unclear. The V end lost 0 bases, the J end lost 0 bases, and 8 bases lay between the germline ends. The CDR3 has 14 amino acids. The germline CDR1 and CDR2 sequences are DFQATT and SNEGSKA (reference sequence). The CDR3 coding sequence is TGCAGTGCTAGAGATCTCGGGTTGAACACTGAAGCTTTCTTT. Translated, it gives CSARDLGLNTEAFF.

The rearrangement uses TRBV7-9 and TRBJ2-1, with D possibly matching TRBD2 (5 bases). Germline V CDR1 and CDR2: SEHNR, FQNEAQ (reference sequence). The length of the CDR3 is 13 residues. The V gene lost 1 base and the J gene lost 5 bases, with 6 bases spanning the gap. The CDR3 bases are TGTGCCAGCAGCTTAGGAGGGCACAATGAGCAGTTCTTC. Residues: CASSLGGHNEQFF.

The rearrangement uses TRBV11-1 and TRBJ2-1, with D perhaps TRBD2 (6 bases). Deletions cut 5 bases from V and 8 bases from J, with 22 bases between. The CDR3 extends over 16 amino acids. Germline assignment: CDR1 SGHAT and CDR2 FQDESV (reference sequence). This CDR3 is CASSLLGGTFPYEQFF. The CDR3 nucleotides read TGTGCCAGCAGCCTACTTGGAGGGACGTTTCCCTATGAGCAGTTCTTC. Combining the CDR3 with reference TRBV11-1 and TRBJ2-1 gives the whole variable domain EAEVAQSPRYKITEKSQAVAFWCDPISGHATLYWYRQILGQGPELLVQFQDESVVDDSQLPKDRFSAERLKGVDSTLKIQPAELGDSAMYLCASSLLGGTFPYEQFFGPGTRLTVL.

This clonotype turned up a few times. This chain joins TRBV3-1 and TRBJ1-1; D ambiguous. CDR1 is LGHDT, CDR2 YNNKEL, per germline (reference sequence). V lost 4 bases, J lost 4 bases, and 13 bases lay in between. The CDR3 has 14 amino acids. For the CDR3, the DNA is TGTGCCAGCAGCCCCCTTGTCGCGGGCACTGAAGCTTTCTTT. Encoded protein: CASSPLVAGTEAFF.

A few counts support this clonotype. The chain has TRBV7-8 and TRBJ1-2; maybe TRBD1 (5 bases). Germline assignment: CDR1 SGHVS and CDR2 FQNEAQ. V shed 5 bases and J shed 5 bases, with 21 bases lying between them. The length of the CDR3 is 16 residues. The CDR3 protein is CASSGYRDFRSYGYTF. In nucleotides, the CDR3 is TGTGCCAGCAGCGGTTACCGGGACTTTAGATCGTATGGCTACACCTTC.

This clonotype came up a few times. The CDR3 protein is CASSLAQHLAKNIQYF. CDR3 DNA sequence: TGTGCCAGCAGTTTGGCACAGCACCTAGCCAAAAACATTCAGTACTTC. The J gene is TRBJ2-4, the V gene TRBV28; D is ambiguous. CDR3 length: 16 residues. Germline assignment: CDR1 MDHEN and CDR2 SYDVKM. The V gene lost 3 bases and the J gene lost 0 bases, with 12 bases spanning the gap.

This clonotype was seen only a few times. This sequence joins TRBV20-1 and TRBJ2-1; 8 bases are shared with TRBD2. The CDR3 totals 14 residues. Germline lookup yields CDR1 DFQATT and CDR2 SNEGSKA (reference sequence). J was trimmed by 7 bases and V by 3 bases; bases with no gene match: 8. Written as DNA, the CDR3 is TGCAGTGCTAGTCTAGCGGGCGATTGGAATGAGCAGTTCTTC. The encoded protein is CSASLAGDWNEQFF.

This clonotype was seen a handful of times. V and J are TRBV9 and TRBJ2-7, with a tentative D call TRBD2 (6 bases). The V end lost 4 bases, the J end lost 5 bases, and 16 bases lay between the germline ends. Germline V gives CDR1 SGDLS, CDR2 YYNGEE. The CDR3 length is 14 residues. The CDR3, as DNA: TGTGCCAGCAGCTCCGGGACTCTCCTCCACGAGCAGTACTTC. It specifies CASSSGTLLHEQYF.

This clonotype was counted only a few times. V usage is TRBV6-1 and J usage is TRBJ2-5, with 8 bases fitting TRBD1. Germline V gene data show CDR1 as MNHNS and CDR2 as SASEGT. V trimming: 7 bases; J trimming: 5 bases; junction bases outside the gene matches: 12. The CDR3 has 15 residues. CDR3 in amino acids: CASIAFQGAGETQYF. The CDR3 DNA sequence: TGTGCCAGCATCGCCTTCCAGGGGGCTGGGGAGACCCAGTACTTC.

In its sample, this clonotype was seen a few times. This rearrangement joins TRBV27 to TRBJ2-2; 14 positions agree with TRBD2. CDR1 and CDR2 (germline): MNHEY, SMNVEV (reference sequence). The CDR3 is made up of 16 amino acids. After removal of 5 bases from V and 10 bases from J, the junction contained 9 bases not matched to a gene. The CDR3 region is CASSPTGLAGDAELFF. CDR3 nucleotide sequence: TGTGCCAGCAGTCCAACGGGACTAGCGGGAGACGCGGAGCTGTTTTTT.

This clonotype turned up a few times. V and J are TRBV9 and TRBJ2-3; 8 bases are a match to TRBD1. The CDR3 totals 15 residues. Germline V gene data show CDR1 as SGDLS and CDR2 as YYNGEE. V gave up 0 bases and J gave up 6 bases; unmatched junction bases: 6. CDR3 residues: CASSVATGGLDTQYF. Written as DNA, the CDR3 is TGTGCCAGCAGCGTAGCTACAGGGGGGTTGGATACGCAGTATTTT.

In its sample, this clonotype was seen a few times. The chain links TRBV3-1 to TRBJ2-7; D may match TRBD1 or TRBD2 (5 bases each). CDR3 length equals 14 residues. Germline V CDR1 and CDR2: LGHDT, YNNKEL (reference sequence). The V end lost 0 bases, the J end lost 9 bases, and 15 bases lay between the germline ends. Here the CDR3 reads CASSQDLGDAVQYF. Here the CDR3 DNA reads TGTGCCAGCAGCCAAGATTTAGGGGACGCGGTGCAGTACTTC.

This clonotype was seen only a few times. The chain employs TRBV10-3 and TRBJ2-3; D is unclear. CDR1 and CDR2 (germline): ENHRY, SYGVKD. The CDR3 has 15 amino acids. Trimming removed 4 bases from V and 1 base from J, with 12 bases in between. The CDR3 spells CAISAARKGTDTQYF. CDR3 sequence (DNA): TGTGCCATCAGTGCAGCCAGAAAGGGCACAGATACGCAGTATTTT.

This clonotype was counted a few times. The chain links TRBV7-2 to TRBJ2-5, with D unresolved. This CDR3 contains 14 residues. With 4 bases removed from V and 2 bases from J, the gap between germline ends came to 11 bases. CDR1 and CDR2 from the germline V gene are SGHTA and FQGNSA. For the CDR3, the DNA is TGTGCCAGCAGCTCGAGGATCGGACAAGAGACCCAGTACTTC. Residues: CASSSRIGQETQYF.

This clonotype was recorded a few times. The chain carries TRBV3-1 and TRBJ1-5; D remains ambiguous. Germline assignment: CDR1 LGHDT and CDR2 YNNKEL (reference sequence). The CDR3 length is 15 residues. Between the trimmed V and J ends, which lost 1 base and 0 bases, there was a span of 7 bases. CDR3 sequence reads: CASSQGQLSNQPQHF. DNA for the CDR3: TGTGCCAGCAGCCAAGGGCAGCTTAGCAATCAGCCCCAGCATTTT. Using reference TRBV3-1 and TRBJ1-5 for the parts outside the CDR3, the full variable domain is DTAVSQTPKYLVTQMGNDKSIKCEQNLGHDTMYWYKQDSKKFLKIMFSYNNKELIINETVPNRFSPKSPDKAHLNLHINSLELGDSAVYFCASSQGQLSNQPQHFGDGTRLSIL.

There are a few counts of this clonotype. This sequence joins TRBV18 and TRBJ2-3, with D perhaps TRBD2 (6 bases). Germline CDR1 is KGHSH and CDR2 is LQKENI. V was clipped by 1 base and J by 2 bases, with 10 bases between them. This CDR3 is built from 15 residues. CDR3 sequence (DNA): TGTGCCAGCTCACCACGGGGCGGGACCACAGATACGCAGTATTTT. This encodes CASSPRGGTTDTQYF. The full variable domain, completed using reference TRBV18 and TRBJ2-3, is NAGVMQNPRHLVRRRGQEARLRCSPMKGHSHVYWYRQLPEEGLKFMVYLQKENIIDESGMPKERFSAEFPKEGPSILRIQQVVRGDSAAYFCASSPRGGTTDTQYFGPGTRLTVL.

This clonotype was picked up a small number of times. The chain uses TRBV4-3 and TRBJ1-3, with D perhaps matching TRBD1 (5 bases). CDR1 is LGHNA and CDR2 is YSLEER in the germline V gene. The CDR3 covers 20 residues. V was trimmed by 0 bases and J by 2 bases, leaving 23 bases between them. This CDR3 reads CASSQDPLAGSWGAGNTIYF. DNA for the CDR3: TGCGCCAGCAGCCAAGATCCCCTAGCGGGGAGTTGGGGGGCTGGAAACACCATATATTTT.